This note documents a single T cell receptor (beta chain) sequence. The data stem from a study of blood T cell repertoires in COVID-19. Study-level background: PBMCs, B-cell-depleted T cells, or T cells were the source of the cDNA or gDNA that made up the material.

In the authors' workflow: Amplified reference gene primers provided the basis for estimating nucleated cell counts. Libraries were prepared by immunoSEQ multiplex PCR; TCRdb keeps only in-frame clonotypes and omits some of them. V, J and clone size are taken as reported in that table, and D and trimming were inferred from the DNA itself. This sample yields some 140,000 clones, of which under 85% are seen a single time; 0.63% belongs to the top ten. Trimming at V came to 6 bases and at J to 0 bases, leaving 4 bases not matched to a gene. This CDR3 contains 14 residues. CDR1 MNHEY and CDR2 SVGEGT come from the germline V gene.

The chain combines TRBV6-2 or TRBV6-3 with TRBJ1-1, with 7 bases matching TRBD1. This TCR was recovered from a man aged 60-69 years with COVID-19, enrolled during active disease. Sequences were obtained from peripheral blood. The CDR3 DNA sequence: TGTGCCAGCAGCCTACAGGGGTTGAACACTGAAGCTTTCTTT. This codes for CASSLQGLNTEAFF.